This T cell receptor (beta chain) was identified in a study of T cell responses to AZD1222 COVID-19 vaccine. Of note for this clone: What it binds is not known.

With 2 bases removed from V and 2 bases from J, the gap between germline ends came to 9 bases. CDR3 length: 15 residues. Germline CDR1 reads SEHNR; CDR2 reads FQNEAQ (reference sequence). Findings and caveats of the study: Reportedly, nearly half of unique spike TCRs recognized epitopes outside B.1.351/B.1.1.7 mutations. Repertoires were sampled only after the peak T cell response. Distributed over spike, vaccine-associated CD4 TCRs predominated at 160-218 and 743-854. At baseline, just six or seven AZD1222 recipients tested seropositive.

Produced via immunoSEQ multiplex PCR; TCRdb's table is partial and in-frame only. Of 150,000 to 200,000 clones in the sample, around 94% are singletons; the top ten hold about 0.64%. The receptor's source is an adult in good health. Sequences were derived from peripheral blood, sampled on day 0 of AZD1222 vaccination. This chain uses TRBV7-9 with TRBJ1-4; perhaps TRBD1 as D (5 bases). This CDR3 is CASSLQGSTNEKLFF. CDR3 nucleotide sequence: TGTGCCAGCAGCTTACAGGGCTCGACTAATGAAAAACTGTTTTTT. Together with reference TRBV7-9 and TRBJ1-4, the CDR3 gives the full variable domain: DTGVSQNPRHKITKRGQNVTFRCDPISEHNRLYWYRQTLGQGPEFLTYFQNEAQLEKSRLLSDRFSAERPKGSFSTLEIQRTEQGDSAMYLCASSLQGSTNEKLFFGSGTQLSVL.